This TCR beta chain was captured by sequencing in a study of CD8 T cell repertoires and HIV-1 epitope variants. In the study overall: The baseline condition was 1M T cells left uncultured.

The germline V gene encodes CDR1 SGHNT and CDR2 YYREEE (reference sequence). The ends were cut back, 4 bases at V and 7 bases at J, with 8 bases in the middle. This CDR3 region has 11 residues. Here immunoSEQ multiplex PCR was the method, and the copy in TCRdb shows in-frame clones only, minus some. The sample carries some 87,000 clones, roughly four fifths recorded once. Sequenced sample: uncultured baseline CD8+ T cells from peripheral blood mononuclear cells (PBMCs). This clonotype was obtained from a male donor with HIV. The chain recombines TRBV5-4 with TRBJ1-2, with D unclear. In nucleotides, the CDR3 is TGTGCCAGCAGCGCAGACCCTGGCTACACCTTC. Translating it yields CASSADPGYTF.